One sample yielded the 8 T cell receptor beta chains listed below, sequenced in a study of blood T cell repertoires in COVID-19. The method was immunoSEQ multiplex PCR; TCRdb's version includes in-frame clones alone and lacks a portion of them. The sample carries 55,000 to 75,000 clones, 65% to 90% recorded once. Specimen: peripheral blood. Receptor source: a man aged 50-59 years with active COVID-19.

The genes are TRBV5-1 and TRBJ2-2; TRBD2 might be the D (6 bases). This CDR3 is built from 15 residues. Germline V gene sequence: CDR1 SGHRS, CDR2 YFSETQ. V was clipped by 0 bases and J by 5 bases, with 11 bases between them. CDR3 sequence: CASSLEVGGTGELFF. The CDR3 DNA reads TGCGCCAGCAGCTTGGAGGTCGGAGGGACCGGGGAGCTGTTTTTT. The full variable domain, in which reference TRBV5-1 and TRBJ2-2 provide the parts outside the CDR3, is KAGVTQTPRYLIKTRGQQVTLSCSPISGHRSVSWYQQTPGQGLQFLFEYFSETQRNKGNFPGRFSGRQFSNSRSEMNVSTLELGDSALYLCASSLEVGGTGELFFGEGSRLTVL.

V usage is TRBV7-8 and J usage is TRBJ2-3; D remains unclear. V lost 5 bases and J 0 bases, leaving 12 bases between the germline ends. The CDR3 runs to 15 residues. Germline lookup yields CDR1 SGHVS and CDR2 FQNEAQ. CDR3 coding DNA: TGTGCCAGCAGCACCCGTGGTCGGAGCACAGATACGCAGTATTTT. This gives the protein CASSTRGRSTDTQYF.

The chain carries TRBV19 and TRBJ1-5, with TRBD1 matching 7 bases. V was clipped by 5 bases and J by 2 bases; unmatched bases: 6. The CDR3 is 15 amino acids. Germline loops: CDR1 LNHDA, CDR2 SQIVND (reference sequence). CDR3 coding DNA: TGTGCCAGTAGTCCCGACAGGGCGGGCAATCAGCCCCAGCATTTT. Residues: CASSPDRAGNQPQHF.

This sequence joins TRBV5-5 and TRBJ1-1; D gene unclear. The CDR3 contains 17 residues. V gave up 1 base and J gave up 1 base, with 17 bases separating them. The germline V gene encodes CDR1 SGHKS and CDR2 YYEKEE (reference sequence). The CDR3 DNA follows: TGTGCCAGCAGCTTGAGAGCCCCAACGATGCGGAACACTGAAGCTTTCTTT. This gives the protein CASSLRAPTMRNTEAFF.

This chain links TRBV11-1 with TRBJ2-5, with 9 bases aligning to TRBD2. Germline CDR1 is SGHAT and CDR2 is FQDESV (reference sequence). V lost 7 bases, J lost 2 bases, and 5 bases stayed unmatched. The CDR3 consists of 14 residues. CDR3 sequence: CASTRTSAQETQYF. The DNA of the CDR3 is TGTGCCAGCACCAGGACTAGCGCACAAGAGACCCAGTACTTC.

The CDR3 is CASSRQRGQGEAFF. DNA of the CDR3: TGCGCCAGCAGCCGGCAAAGGGGACAGGGAGAAGCTTTCTTT. The chain joins TRBV4-1 to TRBJ1-1; the match to TRBD1 covers 9 bases. Trimming cost V 4 bases and J 8 bases; bases outside gene matches: 8. CDR1 and CDR2 from the germline V gene are MGHRA and YSYEKL. CDR3 length: 14 amino acids.

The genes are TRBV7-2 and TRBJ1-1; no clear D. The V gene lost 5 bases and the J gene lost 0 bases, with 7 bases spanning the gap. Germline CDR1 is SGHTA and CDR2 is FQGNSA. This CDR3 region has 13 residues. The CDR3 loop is CASSQGVNTEAFF. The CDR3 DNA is TGTGCCAGCAGCCAAGGAGTGAACACTGAAGCTTTCTTT.

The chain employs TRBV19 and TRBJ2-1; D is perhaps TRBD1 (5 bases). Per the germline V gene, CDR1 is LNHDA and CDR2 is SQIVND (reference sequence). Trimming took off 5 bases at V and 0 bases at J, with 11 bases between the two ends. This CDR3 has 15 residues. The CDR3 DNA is TGTGCCAGTAGTTCCCAGGGCCTCTCCTACAATGAGCAGTTCTTC. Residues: CASSSQGLSYNEQFF.